These 9 T cell receptor beta chains were sequenced from one sample in a study of memory CD4+ T cells and cytomegalovirus serostatus. Single viable CD3+CD4+CD8-CD45RO+ cells were sorted as the memory CD4+ T cells. Here immunoSEQ multiplex PCR was the method, and the copy in TCRdb shows in-frame clones only, minus some. The sample consists of 25,000 or so clones, roughly 76% of them appearing once. What was sequenced was memory CD4+ T cells from blood. The receptors come from an adult in good health and CMV-seronegative.

J is TRBJ1-2 and V is TRBV7-8; D perhaps matches TRBD1 (5 bases). V was trimmed by 5 bases and J by 4 bases, leaving 14 bases between them. Germline V CDR1 and CDR2: SGHVS, FQNEAQ. CDR3 length: 14 amino acids. Here the CDR3 DNA reads TGTGCCAGCAGCCTGGGGGAGATGGGCTATGGCTACACCTTC. Its translation: CASSLGEMGYGYTF.

This clone occurred once. V usage is TRBV19 and J usage is TRBJ2-2; D remains ambiguous. CDR1 and CDR2 (germline): LNHDA, SQIVND (reference sequence). The ends were cut back, 3 bases at V and 7 bases at J, with 9 bases in the middle. This CDR3 comprises 13 residues. The CDR3 loop is CASSIQVHGELFF. In nucleotides, the CDR3 is TGTGCCAGTAGTATTCAGGTCCACGGGGAGCTGTTTTTT.

The V and J genes are TRBV7-8 and TRBJ1-2; D is undetermined. Trimming removed 2 bases from V and 4 bases from J, with 5 bases in between. Per the germline V gene, CDR1 is SGHVS and CDR2 is FQNEAQ. This CDR3 has 12 amino acids. The CDR3 sequence is CASSLTGYGYTF. In DNA, the CDR3 is TGTGCCAGCAGCTTAACGGGCTATGGCTACACCTTC.

This chain links TRBV7-8 with TRBJ2-6; D gene uncertain. Germline CDR1 and CDR2: SGHVS and FQNEAQ. CDR3 size: 18 residues. Trimming took 1 base from V and 0 from J, leaving 13 bases between them. The CDR3 DNA is TGTGCCAGCAGCTTAGGCCCACAGAGAAACTCTGGGGCCAACGTCCTGACTTTC. Protein: CASSLGPQRNSGANVLTF.

This chain uses TRBV15 with TRBJ2-1, with 8 bases lining up with TRBD1. With 0 bases clipped from V and 6 bases from J, the junction kept 4 bases outside the gene matches. The CDR3 loop spans 15 amino acids. Germline CDR1 and CDR2: LNHNV and YYDKDF (reference sequence). This CDR3 is CATSRDPTGANEQFF. CDR3 nucleotide sequence: TGTGCCACCAGCAGAGACCCGACAGGGGCCAATGAGCAGTTCTTC. The variable domain in full, with the rest retrieved from reference TRBV15 and TRBJ2-1, is DAMVIQNPRYQVTQFGKPVTLSCSQTLNHNVMYWYQQKSSQAPKLLFHYYDKDFNNEADTPDNFQSRRPNTSFCFLDIRSPGLGDTAMYLCATSRDPTGANEQFFGPGTRLTVL.

The rearrangement joins TRBV4-2 to TRBJ1-5; 10 bases are shared with TRBD1. The trim removed 4 bases at V and 7 bases at J, leaving 7 bases unmatched. The germline V gene encodes CDR1 LGHNA and CDR2 YNFKEQ. The CDR3 is 15 residues long. This CDR3 is CASSLGTGEVQPQHF. CDR3 bases: TGTGCCAGCAGCCTTGGGACAGGGGAAGTCCAGCCCCAGCATTTT.

This clone has a handful of counts. J is TRBJ2-2 and V is TRBV19, with 7 nucleotides matching TRBD1. V shed 4 bases, J shed 3 bases, and the junction held 5 bases outside the gene matches. The CDR3 has 15 residues. Germline CDR1 LNHDA, CDR2 SQIVND (reference sequence). The CDR3 DNA reads as TGTGCCAGTAGTAAGAACAGGGGCGACACCGGGGAGCTGTTTTTT. Protein: CASSKNRGDTGELFF.

The chain uses TRBV18 and TRBJ1-3; D is ambiguous. The CDR3 totals 17 residues. Deletions cut 0 bases from V and 0 bases from J, with 12 bases between. Germline lookup yields CDR1 KGHSH and CDR2 LQKENI. The CDR3 loop is CASSPPRAVSSGNTIYF. The CDR3 DNA is TGTGCCAGCTCACCACCTAGGGCCGTCTCCTCTGGAAACACCATATATTTT.

This chain links TRBV10-3 with TRBJ2-2, with D possibly TRBD1 on 6 matching bases. The V and J ends lost 3 bases and 8 bases respectively, with 19 bases between them. The CDR3 spans 16 residues. Germline CDR1 and CDR2: ENHRY and SYGVKD. The CDR3 region has the DNA TGTGCCATCAGTGACCCCCGCAGGGGCCAAGTAGGGGAGCTGTTTTTT. This codes for CAISDPRRGQVGELFF.